This T cell receptor beta chain was retrieved from a study of cytomegalovirus exposure and HLA in healthy donors. The study, taken as a whole, reports: Later analysis identified a missense DCLRE1C variant that was linked to TCR beta V- and J-gene trimming.

Use of 60 Vbeta and 13 Jbeta primers characterized the PCR. Using immunoSEQ multiplex PCR, the repertoire was profiled, and TCRdb retains in-frame clones only, with some absent. The sample records around 110,000 clones, 60% to 80% being singletons. These donors, healthy bone marrow donors, were studied. Deletions cut 3 bases from V and 5 bases from J, with 10 bases between. The CDR3 consists of 13 residues. Germline CDR1 reads MDHEN; CDR2 reads SYDVKM. As to this clone: Its antigen remains unknown.

The chain has TRBV28 and TRBJ2-5; D gene unclear. Sequenced: PBMCs. The receptor was derived from a female donor in good health and CMV-seronegative. The CDR3 DNA is TGTGCCAGCAGTTTGGGCAGGATCGAGACCCAGTACTTC. Amino acid sequence: CASSLGRIETQYF.